Listed below are T cell receptor beta chains from one sample, sequenced in a study of blood T cells in healthy people across ages. Each CDR3 protein is one row after TCRdb ran MiXCR on the 5' RACE reads. The sample shows some 1,500,000 distinct CDR3 sequences, approximately 43% of them seen only once. Sequencing was done on a sample of blood. These receptors were obtained from a woman younger than 35 in good health. Both conserved end residues are trimmed from each CDR3. The size of a clone is reported for some rows only, either as once, few or many, or as a class for expanded clones.

CDR3aa | j_gene | abundance | v_gene | len
ASNPGLTEAF | TRBJ1-1 | - | TRBV2 | 10
ASSQEDRKDNSPLH | TRBJ1-6 | - | TRBV4-3 | 14
SASSGTEAF | TRBJ1-1 | - | TRBV20-1 | 9
ASRQRGNLNQPQH | TRBJ1-5 | - | TRBV2 | 13
ASSIASAGQSYEQY | - | - | TRBV19 | 14
ASSLETGGYEQF | TRBJ2-1 | - | TRBV5-1 | 12
ASSYSTGPIGDNEQF | TRBJ2-1 | few | TRBV6-9 | 15
ASTLGGHQPQH | TRBJ1-5 | - | TRBV12-3/TRBV12-4 | 11
SARGTGRGYNEQY | TRBJ2-7 | once | TRBV20-1 | 13
SVAQRLIDTQY | TRBJ2-3 | - | TRBV29-1 | 11
ASSLVWTGNEQF | TRBJ2-1 | - | TRBV7-9 | 12
ASSQDLGNSYNEQF | TRBJ2-1 | - | TRBV4-3 | 14
ASSLAAGGRVDTQY | TRBJ2-3 | few | TRBV7-3 | 14
AISEGTGTINTEAF | TRBJ1-1 | - | TRBV10-3 | 14
AWEPGSSYGYT | TRBJ1-2 | - | TRBV30 | 11
ASSRDSGYGYT | TRBJ1-2 | few | TRBV5-6 | 11
ASSFASGRGADTQY | TRBJ2-3 | - | TRBV12-3/TRBV12-4 | 14
ASSYSNSGGHGELF | TRBJ2-2 | - | TRBV6-5 | 14
ASSFGLAGSQETQY | TRBJ2-5 | - | TRBV12-3/TRBV12-4 | 14
ASSTWDGDTDTQY | TRBJ2-3 | few | TRBV7-8 | 13
ASSLAVHYGYT | TRBJ1-2 | few | TRBV12-3/TRBV12-4 | 11
ASRPGQDYGGYT | TRBJ1-2 | - | TRBV27 | 12
ASGLWRANEQF | TRBJ2-1 | - | TRBV12-5 | 11
ATSKSLGTGYNEQF | TRBJ2-1 | - | TRBV15 | 14
ASSQQHYSNQPQH | TRBJ1-5 | few | TRBV4-1 | 13
SASQTGVNEKLF | TRBJ1-4 | - | TRBV20-1 | 12
ASSLVTAHNEQF | TRBJ2-1 | - | TRBV5-1 | 12
ASSLRRGNYNEQF | TRBJ2-1 | - | TRBV12-3/TRBV12-4 | 13
ASSPVRDRDYNERF | TRBJ2-1 | once | TRBV4-3 | 14
ASSSLLAGDRTDTQY | TRBJ2-3 | - | TRBV27 | 15
ASSLGRQGNEKLF | TRBJ1-4 | - | TRBV3-1 | 13
SAISGGPGETQY | - | - | TRBV20-1 | 12
SVIPGQARTQY | TRBJ2-5 | - | TRBV20-1 | 11
ASSLRVDGEQY | TRBJ2-7 | - | TRBV7-2 | 11
ASSLAPAGSTEAF | TRBJ1-1 | few | TRBV11-2 | 13
ASSDRDNQPQH | TRBJ1-5 | many | TRBV6-2/TRBV6-3 | 11
ACSSPGHVVYEQY | - | - | TRBV7-9 | 13
ASSQGRTNEKLF | TRBJ1-4 | - | TRBV4-2 | 12
ASRTQGGDYGYT | TRBJ1-2 | - | TRBV5-1 | 12
SVVGGTPEAF | TRBJ1-1 | - | TRBV29-1 | 10
SAGGSGGANEQY | TRBJ2-5 | - | TRBV29-1 | 12
ASSLLPQGATH | TRBJ1-6 | few | TRBV27 | 11
ASSQSNQPQH | TRBJ1-5 | many | TRBV6-2/TRBV6-3 | 10
ASSLYWGAVNEQF | TRBJ2-1 | many | TRBV5-1 | 13
ASSHGLADSYEQY | TRBJ2-7 | - | TRBV28 | 13
ASSAGTGGEYEQF | TRBJ2-1 | few | TRBV5-1 | 13
ASSLMGGTVSRDTIY | TRBJ1-3 | - | TRBV7-9 | 15
ATNSRLAGTDTQY | TRBJ2-3 | - | TRBV6-5 | 13
ASSERGRGEQY | TRBJ2-7 | - | TRBV2 | 11
ASRLAGVLNEQF | TRBJ2-1 | few | TRBV6-2/TRBV6-3 | 12
SARGTGNTDTQY | TRBJ2-3 | few | TRBV20-1 | 12
SPEPGEGYEQF | TRBJ2-1 | few | TRBV20-1 | 11
ASSLGSGGYSYEQY | TRBJ2-7 | - | TRBV5-1 | 14
ASSLQGSLF | TRBJ1-4 | - | TRBV7-2 | 9
ASSSRVISSGNTIY | TRBJ1-3 | - | TRBV7-8 | 14